This T cell receptor beta chain was captured by sequencing in a study of blood T cell repertoires in COVID-19 (dated by TCRdb to 2018 to 2020). At the level of the whole study: The collaborator samples originated in the United States, Italy and Spain and spanned the acute and convalescent phases of COVID-19. The material from the prospective study consisted of cDNA or gDNA derived from T cells, B-cell-depleted T cells, or PBMCs. The sample metadata nearly always contained a de-identified subject ID, COVID-19 status, age in years and sex. The repertoires were released in a freely available public database intended as a resource for research on the immune response to SARS-CoV-2. Where available, HLA class I and class II types were obtained from metadata supplied by the sample provider rather than from assay-based typing. Samples were obtained from the ongoing ImmuneRACE study (first 160 participants) and from 1,254 subjects provided by 6 global collaborators. Deeply sampled blood TCRbeta repertoires from subjects exposed to, actively infected with, or recovered from COVID-19 were included in the dataset. Overall study outcomes, separate from this receptor: The amount of clinical and demographic metadata varied by source and participant and was provided uncurated.

CDR1 and CDR2, per the germline V gene (reference sequence), are LNHNV and YYDKDF. At the junction V is shortened by 3 bases and J by 4 bases; bases outside the gene matches: 3. Including the terminal cysteine and phenylalanine, the CDR3 comprises 15 residues. Only the CDR3 region is kept as DNA, spanning 45 bases read in frame from base 1. The immunoSEQ Assay, a bias-controlled multiplex PCR, was used to amplify TCRbeta CDR3 regions from genomic DNA. The study's own analysis went as follows. Within the assay, amplification of reference gene primers was used to estimate how many nucleated cells each sample contained. Sequence reads were collapsed and filtered to measure the absolute abundance of every unique TCRbeta CDR3 rearrangement. For each sample, productive Simpson clonality was calculated as the square root of Simpson's diversity index over productive rearrangements. Drawn from immuneACCESS, this table holds only the in-frame rearrangements with V and J called that TCRdb kept. Clones are partly lost; checked studies trace under half to an unresolved V gene and leave the rest unexplained. V and J calls plus clone size are reproduced from that table; the DNA served to infer D and trimming. In all, the sample holds 490,000 or so clones, and 88% of those were seen once. The ten biggest clones cover roughly 8.5% of the sample.

Enrolling through a virtual design, the prospective study's participants ranged in age from roughly 18 to 100 years and lived across roughly 24 United States geographic areas. To assign participants to cohorts, the prospective study relied on clinical history that participants themselves reported in a screening survey and a study questionnaire. Recovered participants in ImmuneRACE Cohort 3 were defined by two consecutive negative NP/OP PCR tests, clearance by a healthcare professional, or resolution of symptoms. Each participant in the prospective study had whole blood, serum and a nasopharyngeal or oropharyngeal swab collected by mobile phlebotomists. Additional blood draws and questionnaires over an approximately 2-month period could optionally be provided by prospective study participants. Before DNA extraction, blood samples from the prospective study were shipped at room temperature or frozen.

A word on this clone: Its recognized antigen is unknown. Qualities for individual bases were not recorded, and no much larger clone is one base off.

This sequence uses TRBV15 and TRBJ2-2, with 9 bases in between that match TRBD1. This sequence was found in a woman in her sixties who had recovered from COVID-19. Sequencing input: PBMCs or T cells enriched from blood (not recorded which). The CDR3 here reads CATSSRDRATGELFF. At the DNA level, the sequence is TGTGCCACCAGCAGTAGGGACAGGGCCACCGGGGAGCTGTTTTTT.